This TCR beta chain was found in a study of identical twins. One entry per CDR3 protein, called by TCRdb with MiXCR from the 5' RACE reads. The sample has about 920,000 distinct CDR3 sequences; over 9% are singletons. Study conclusions and caveats: Fewer insertions marked abundant cord blood beta clonotypes; young adult naive trended weakly, memory not at all. In monozygotic twins, models underestimated the sharing of out-of-frame TCR alpha.

CDR1 and CDR2 from the germline V gene are DFQATT and SNEGSKA (reference sequence). The CDR3 contains 14 residues. Germline trimming cut 0 bases from V and 4 bases from J; bases unmatched to any gene: 4. This clonotype appeared many times. Its antigen is undetermined. The sample was also linked to a second study, of yellow fever vaccine responses in identical twins. Per that study: Reportedly, the response of twins' T cells to the vaccine seemed partly convergent, partly personalized.

The sample comprised PBMCs. This chain connects TRBV20-1 to TRBJ1-2; 8 bases are a match to TRBD1. This receptor was identified in a woman aged 18-30 years in good health. In nucleotides, the CDR3 is TGCAGTGCTAGAGAGGGACAGGCCGGCTATGGCTACACCTTC. Protein product: CSAREGQAGYGYTF.